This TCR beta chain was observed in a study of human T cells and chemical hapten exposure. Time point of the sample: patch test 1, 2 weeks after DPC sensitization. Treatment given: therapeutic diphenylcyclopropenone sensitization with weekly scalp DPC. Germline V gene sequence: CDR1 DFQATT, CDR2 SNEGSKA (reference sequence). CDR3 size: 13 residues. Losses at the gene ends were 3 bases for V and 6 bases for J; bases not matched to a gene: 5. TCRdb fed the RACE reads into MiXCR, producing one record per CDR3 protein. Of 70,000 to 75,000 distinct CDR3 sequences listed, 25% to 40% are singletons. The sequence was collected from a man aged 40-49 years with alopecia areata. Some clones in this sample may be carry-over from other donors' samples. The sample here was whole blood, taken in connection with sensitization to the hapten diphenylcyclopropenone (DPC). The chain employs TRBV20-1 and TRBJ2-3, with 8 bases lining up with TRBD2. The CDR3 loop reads CSARGLVGDTQYF. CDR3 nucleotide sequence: TGCAGTGCTAGGGGACTAGTGGGGGATACGCAGTATTTT.